What follows are 17 T cell receptor beta chains derived from one specimen sequenced in a study of a mutant IDH1 vaccine in newly diagnosed glioma. Regarding time point: baseline, week 1 (first vaccination visit). As to treatment: pre-vaccination baseline after standard-of-care therapy. Sequenced by immunoSEQ multiplex PCR; TCRdb stores in-frame clones only, minus some. The sample lists tens of thousands of clones, 70% to 90% seen once, with around 3% in the top ten. Sequencing was performed on PBMCs, taken from a glioma patient treated with radiotherapy, temozolomide or both. The receptors shown here come from a young man with glioma.

The chain recombines TRBV10-1 with TRBJ2-1; TRBD1 matches 9 bases. V dropped 1 base and J dropped 8; count of bases not matched to a gene: 6. The CDR3 sequence is 15 residues long. Germline values: CDR1 WNHNN, CDR2 SYGVQD (reference sequence). Here the CDR3 reads CASSEYTGGRDEQFF. DNA of the CDR3: TGCGCCAGCAGTGAGTACACAGGGGGCAGGGATGAGCAGTTCTTC.

The table lists this clone with a count of one. The rearrangement uses TRBV2 and TRBJ2-2; the D call may be TRBD1 or TRBD2 (5 bases each). The CDR3 length is 16 residues. Trimming removed 5 bases at V and 3 bases at J, with 16 bases between. Per germline, CDR1 SNHLY and CDR2 FYNNEI. CDR3: CASSRRAGTYTGELFF. DNA of the CDR3: TGTGCCAGCAGTAGGCGGGCAGGGACGTACACCGGGGAGCTGTTTTTT.

The V call is TRBV7-9, the J call TRBJ2-1, with 7 bases lining up with TRBD1. The CDR3 length is 14 residues. V shed 3 bases and J 5 bases; nucleotides not matched to a gene: 4. Germline CDR1 reads SEHNR; CDR2 reads FQNEAQ (reference sequence). The CDR3 DNA reads TGTGCCAGCAGCTTGGACAGGAGCCACAATGAGCAGTTCTTC. Residues: CASSLDRSHNEQFF. The full variable domain, in which reference TRBV7-9 and TRBJ2-1 provide the parts outside the CDR3, is DTGVSQNPRHKITKRGQNVTFRCDPISEHNRLYWYRQTLGQGPEFLTYFQNEAQLEKSRLLSDRFSAERPKGSFSTLEIQRTEQGDSAMYLCASSLDRSHNEQFFGPGTRLTVL.

The count of this clone is one. The junction departs from germline at one end; a sequencing error may be responsible. V usage is TRBV6-1 and J usage is TRBJ1-3; D is perhaps TRBD1 (5 bases). This CDR3 has 12 amino acids. The V gene's germline CDR1 is MNHNS and CDR2 SASEGT. The CDR3 nucleotides are TGTGCCAGCAGTGAAAGTCGGGCAGGGTTGTCTTTT. The encoded protein is CASSESRAGLSF.

V is TRBV10-2 and J is TRBJ2-4; D call uncertain. Trimming cost V 6 bases and J 9 bases, with 15 bases left between them. CDR3 length: 13 amino acids. Germline lookup yields CDR1 WSHSY and CDR2 SAAADI. The CDR3 region is CASSQPLGSIQYF. DNA of the CDR3: TGCGCCAGCAGCCAACCTTTGGGTAGCATTCAGTACTTC.

V gene TRBV28 combines with J gene TRBJ1-1, with TRBD1 matching over 8 bases. This CDR3 comprises 14 residues. The germline V gene has CDR1 MDHEN and CDR2 SYDVKM. The CDR3 DNA reads as TGTGCGACTGACGGCTCAGGGGGCTACACTGAAGCTTTCTTT. This translates into CATDGSGGYTEAFF.

The V gene is TRBV6-1, the J gene TRBJ2-7; 11 nucleotides line up with TRBD2. There are 15 residues in the CDR3. Per the germline V gene, CDR1 is MNHNS and CDR2 is SASEGT. J was trimmed by 4 bases and V by 2 bases; bases with no gene match: 4. The CDR3: CASSEPTSGVYEQYF. In DNA form, the CDR3 reads TGTGCCAGCAGTGAACCGACTAGCGGGGTTTACGAGCAGTACTTC.

This clone was seen just once. V usage is TRBV5-4 and J usage is TRBJ1-1; D uncertain. Trimming shortened V by 0 bases and J by 1 base, and 16 bases separated the two germline ends. The CDR3 covers 17 residues. The germline gives CDR1 SGHNT, CDR2 YYREEE (reference sequence). The CDR3 region is CASSLEGPFETNTEAFF. The CDR3 nucleotides are TGTGCCAGCAGCTTGGAAGGGCCCTTCGAAACGAACACTGAAGCTTTCTTT.

For this clone: The sample has other DNA sequences that encode this CDR3 too. The V gene is TRBV19, the J gene TRBJ1-6; 12 nucleotides align to TRBD1. V was pared by 3 bases and J by 7 bases, with 1 base of the junction left unmatched. CDR3 length equals 15 residues. CDR1 LNHDA and CDR2 SQIVND come from the germline V gene (reference sequence). As DNA, the CDR3 is TGTGCCAGTAGTATCGGGACAGGGGGCAATTCACCCCTCCACTTT. This codes for CASSIGTGGNSPLHF.

The chain employs TRBV13 and TRBJ2-7, with TRBD1 as a possible D gene (5 bases). V lost 5 bases and J 5 bases, leaving 16 bases between the germline ends. The CDR3 has 14 amino acids. Germline-derived CDR1 and CDR2 are PRHDT and FYEKMQ (reference sequence). This chain's CDR3 is CASSPDRRGHEQYF. CDR3 bases: TGTGCCAGCAGCCCCGACAGACGAGGCCACGAGCAGTACTTC.

In its sample, this clone was seen once. The chain employs TRBV18 and TRBJ1-3, with D possibly being TRBD1 (6 bases). Trimming shortened V by 1 base and J by 0 bases, and 7 bases separated the two germline ends. This CDR3 has 15 residues. Germline V CDR1 and CDR2: KGHSH, LQKENI. The CDR3 nucleotides read TGTGCCAGCTCACCACTGGACAGCTCTGGAAACACCATATATTTT. Translation gives CASSPLDSSGNTIYF.

This chain links TRBV18 with TRBJ1-1; D gene unclear. V lost 5 bases to trimming and J lost 1 base, with 14 bases between them. Germline loops: CDR1 KGHSH, CDR2 LQKENI. The CDR3 spans 15 residues. The CDR3 DNA sequence: TGTGCCAGCTCAAGGAATACGGGCAGGAACACTGAAGCTTTCTTT. Its protein product is CASSRNTGRNTEAFF.

This clone has only one observation. This chain connects TRBV27 to TRBJ1-2; 10 nucleotides line up with TRBD1. Trimming removed 5 bases from V and 6 bases from J; junction bases left unmatched: 6. The germline CDR1 and CDR2 sequences are MNHEY and SMNVEV (reference sequence). The CDR3 is made up of 14 amino acids. The CDR3 region has the DNA TGTGCCAGCAGTGAGATCGGGACAGGGGATGGCTACACCTTC. This sequence encodes CASSEIGTGDGYTF.

This clone was recorded a few times. V is TRBV6-4 and J is TRBJ2-6; TRBD1 matches 9 bases. V dropped 0 bases and J dropped 0; count of bases not matched to a gene: 0. This CDR3 has 17 amino acids. Germline loops: CDR1 MRHNA, CDR2 SNTAGT. The CDR3 DNA reads TGTGCCAGCAGTGACTCGACAGGGGGCTCTGGGGCCAACGTCCTGACTTTC. Protein product: CASSDSTGGSGANVLTF.

The chain links TRBV14 to TRBJ1-6; D not resolved. The V end lost 2 bases, the J end lost 0 bases, and 5 bases lay between the germline ends. The V gene's germline CDR1 is SGHDN and CDR2 FVKESK. The length of the CDR3 is 15 residues. CDR3 nucleotides: TGTGCCAGCAGCCAACTTAGCTCCTATAATTCACCCCTCCACTTT. Translated, it gives CASSQLSSYNSPLHF. Based on the CDR3 plus reference TRBV14 and TRBJ1-6, the full variable domain is EAGVTQFPSHSVIEKGQTVTLRCDPISGHDNLYWYRRVMGKEIKFLLHFVKESKQDESGMPNNRFLAERTGGTYSTLKVQPAELEDSGVYFCASSQLSSYNSPLHFGNGTRLTVT.

This rearrangement joins TRBV4-2 to TRBJ1-1, with 8 nucleotides matching TRBD1. CDR3 length: 15 residues. CDR1 is LGHNA and CDR2 is YNFKEQ in the germline V gene. The junction had 5 bases not matched to a gene; V was cut back by 1 base and J by 4 bases. CDR3 loop: CASSQASGGGTEAFF. The CDR3 nucleotides are TGTGCCAGCAGCCAAGCTTCAGGGGGCGGCACTGAAGCTTTCTTT.

The chain combines TRBV7-9 with TRBJ1-6; 8 positions match TRBD1. Trimming at V came to 5 bases and at J to 10 bases, leaving 7 bases not matched to a gene. The CDR3 totals 14 residues. Germline-derived CDR1 and CDR2 are SEHNR and FQNEAQ (reference sequence). The CDR3 here is CASSRRTGLSPLHF. The CDR3 bases are TGTGCCAGCAGCCGTAGGACAGGGTTATCACCCCTCCACTTT.